The 30 T cell receptor beta chains below were found in one sample sequenced in a study of shared clonotypes between healthy human individuals. Repertoires were generated with immunoSEQ multiplex PCR, while TCRdb's copy carries only in-frame clones and drops some. This table holds more than 500,000 clones, roughly 95% found once. CD45RO-negative, CCR7-selected cells formed the naive CD8 fraction, which excluded terminally differentiated effector memory CD45RA+ cells. Material for sequencing was naive CD8+ T cells sorted from blood. All receptors derive from a woman aged 30 to 39 in good health.

This clone turned up a few times. V usage is TRBV7-9 and J usage is TRBJ2-7, with a possible D match to TRBD1 (5 bases). This CDR3 is built from 13 residues. Deletions cut 5 bases from V and 3 bases from J, with 11 bases between. Germline CDR1 reads SEHNR; CDR2 reads FQNEAQ (reference sequence). CDR3 loop: CASSQQENYEQYF. The CDR3 DNA sequence: TGTGCCAGCAGCCAACAGGAGAACTACGAGCAGTACTTC.

CDR3 in amino acids: CASSLLENEQFF. In nucleotides, the CDR3 is TGTGCCAGCAGCTTATTAGAAAATGAGCAGTTCTTC. This chain links TRBV7-6 with TRBJ2-1; D not resolved. Germline CDR1 is SGHVS and CDR2 is FNYEAQ. Trimming stripped 2 bases from V and 7 bases from J, with 6 bases between. This CDR3 comprises 12 residues.

The rearrangement uses TRBV27 and TRBJ1-2, with a possible D match to TRBD1 (5 bases). Germline V gene lookup returns CDR1 MNHEY and CDR2 SMNVEV (reference sequence). The CDR3 runs to 13 residues. Trimming left V 3 bases short and J 7 bases short, with 12 bases between. The CDR3 region has the DNA TGTGCCAGCAGTTTTGGAAGGGGTGGTGGCTACACCTTC. This translates into CASSFGRGGGYTF.

With respect to this clone: The same CDR3 also results from other DNA sequences found in this sample. The chain combines TRBV5-6 with TRBJ2-7; 7 bases match TRBD1. This CDR3 spans 14 amino acids. Germline values: CDR1 SGHDT, CDR2 YYEEEE. V dropped 0 bases and J dropped 2; count of bases not matched to a gene: 2. In nucleotides, the CDR3 is TGTGCCAGCAGCTTGGGACAGGGACCCTACGAGCAGTACTTC. Protein: CASSLGQGPYEQYF.

J is TRBJ1-1 and V is TRBV7-6, with TRBD1 identical over 7 bases. This CDR3 region has 14 residues. Germline V gene data show CDR1 as SGHVS and CDR2 as FNYEAQ. Trimming at V came to 4 bases and at J to 0 bases, leaving 2 bases not matched to a gene. The CDR3 here is CASSSGGVNTEAFF. The CDR3, as DNA: TGTGCCAGCAGCTCAGGGGGGGTGAACACTGAAGCTTTCTTT. Supplemented by reference TRBV7-6 and TRBJ1-1, the full variable domain reads GAGVSQSPRYKVTKRGQDVALRCDPISGHVSLYWYRQALGQGPEFLTYFNYEAQQDKSGLPNDRFSAERPEGSISTLTIQRTEQRDSAMYRCASSSGGVNTEAFFGQGTRLTVV.

CDR3 DNA: TGTGCCAGCGCCCTGACTAGCGGCTTAGCCAAAAACATTCAGTACTTC. This sequence encodes CASALTSGLAKNIQYF. V usage is TRBV9 and J usage is TRBJ2-4; TRBD2 matches 9 bases. This CDR3 comprises 16 residues. CDR1 and CDR2 from the germline V gene are SGDLS and YYNGEE. With V trimmed by 7 bases and J by 0 bases, 8 bases remained unmatched.

The V gene is TRBV28, the J gene TRBJ2-7; D is undetermined. V lost 1 base to trimming and J lost 4 bases, with 17 bases between them. Germline assignment: CDR1 MDHEN and CDR2 SYDVKM. The length of the CDR3 is 16 residues. CDR3 bases: TGTGCCAGCAGTTTATCGCCCCAGTTGACACGGTACGAGCAGTACTTC. This translates into CASSLSPQLTRYEQYF. Together with reference TRBV28 and TRBJ2-7, the CDR3 gives the full variable domain: DVKVTQSSRYLVKRTGEKVFLECVQDMDHENMFWYRQDPGLGLRLIYFSYDVKMKEKGDIPEGYSVSREKKERFSLILESASTNQTSMYLCASSLSPQLTRYEQYFGPGTRLTVT.

In its sample, this clone was seen once. This chain joins TRBV5-1 and TRBJ2-7; D may be TRBD2 (6 bases). The V end was cut by 0 bases, the J end by 0 bases, with 7 bases between. CDR1 SGHRS and CDR2 YFSETQ come from the germline V gene. The length of the CDR3 is 14 residues. CDR3 bases: TGCGCCAGCAGCTTGGTGCGGGACTCCTACGAGCAGTACTTC. This codes for CASSLVRDSYEQYF.

The chain combines TRBV5-8 with TRBJ2-1; 7 bases match TRBD2. The CDR3 consists of 14 residues. J gave up 10 bases and V 4 bases, and 11 bases lay outside the gene matches. Per the germline V gene, CDR1 is SGHTS and CDR2 is YDEGEE. The CDR3: CASSLRLASGEQFF. In DNA, the CDR3 is TGTGCCAGCAGCCTAAGACTAGCATCAGGCGAGCAGTTCTTC. Supplemented by reference TRBV5-8 and TRBJ2-1, the full variable domain reads EAGVTQSPTHLIKTRGQQATLRCSPISGHTSVYWYQQALGLGLQFLLWYDEGEERNRGNFPPRFSGRQFPNYSSELNVNALELEDSALYLCASSLRLASGEQFFGPGTRLTVL.

The CDR3 loop reads CASSFATGGRMNTEAFF. The CDR3 coding sequence is TGTGCCAGCAGTTTCGCGACAGGGGGGAGGATGAACACTGAAGCTTTCTTT. This sequence joins TRBV28 and TRBJ1-1; 9 bases are a match to TRBD1. The CDR3 length is 17 residues. CDR1 is MDHEN and CDR2 is SYDVKM in the germline V gene. V shed 3 bases and J 0 bases; nucleotides not matched to a gene: 8.

This chain links TRBV5-1 with TRBJ1-1; D is perhaps TRBD1 (5 bases). This CDR3 has 19 amino acids. Germline loops: CDR1 SGHRS, CDR2 YFSETQ. The V and J ends lost 4 bases and 1 base respectively, with 26 bases between them. The CDR3 here is CASSHLFLGDEGTNTEAFF. CDR3 sequence (DNA): TGCGCCAGCAGCCACCTCTTTTTAGGGGACGAAGGGACGAACACTGAAGCTTTCTTT.

The sample holds one count of this clone. The chain is built from TRBV30 and TRBJ2-2; possibly TRBD2 for D (5 bases). Germline V gene data show CDR1 as GTSNPN and CDR2 as SVGIG (reference sequence). This CDR3 comprises 13 residues. V was pared by 4 bases and J by 1 base, with 7 bases between. The CDR3: CAWKGENTGELFF. CDR3 sequence (DNA): TGTGCCTGGAAGGGAGAGAACACCGGGGAGCTGTTTTTT. The variable domain in full, completed from reference TRBV30 and TRBJ2-2, reads SQTIHQWPATLVQPVGSPLSLECTVEGTSNPNLYWYRQAAGRGLQLLFYSVGIGQISSEVPQNLSASRPQDRQFILSSKKLLLSDSGFYLCAWKGENTGELFFGEGSRLTVL.

The V and J genes are TRBV13 and TRBJ1-1, with D possibly TRBD1 on 5 matching bases. The CDR3 totals 15 residues. CDR1 and CDR2 from the germline V gene are PRHDT and FYEKMQ (reference sequence). Trimming stripped 6 bases from V and 7 bases from J, with 21 bases between. The CDR3 DNA reads as TGTGCCAGCAGACCTGCCCTCGGGGGGGACCGTGAAGCTTTCTTT. This encodes CASRPALGGDREAFF.

The chain links TRBV6-1 to TRBJ1-2; D gene unclear. Germline loops: CDR1 MNHNS, CDR2 SASEGT. The V end lost 5 bases, the J end lost 5 bases, and 18 bases lay between the germline ends. The CDR3 loop spans 15 amino acids. CDR3 in amino acids: CASSRGEASQYGYTF. The CDR3 bases are TGTGCCAGCAGTCGCGGGGAGGCAAGTCAATATGGCTACACCTTC.

The chain has TRBV19 and TRBJ1-5; weak D call: TRBD1 (6 bases). The length of the CDR3 is 13 residues. Trimming took 5 bases from V and 8 from J, leaving 13 bases between them. Germline CDR1 and CDR2: LNHDA and SQIVND (reference sequence). The CDR3 here is CASSSGVVEPQHF. DNA for the CDR3: TGTGCCAGTAGTTCAGGGGTCGTGGAGCCCCAGCATTTT.

The rearrangement joins TRBV5-1 to TRBJ1-1, with D perhaps TRBD1 (6 bases). V lost 3 bases to trimming and J lost 1 base, with 19 bases between them. The CDR3 consists of 17 residues. Germline-derived CDR1 and CDR2 are SGHRS and YFSETQ. The CDR3 bases are TGCGCCAGCAGCTCTTTAACCCCGGGACATAGGAACACTGAAGCTTTCTTT. Translated, it gives CASSSLTPGHRNTEAFF.

The chain links TRBV19 to TRBJ1-5; unclear D gene. The length of the CDR3 is 14 residues. The germline CDR1 and CDR2 sequences are LNHDA and SQIVND (reference sequence). Trimming took 5 bases from V and 7 from J, leaving 15 bases between them. This CDR3 reads CASSPDWVGQPQHF. The CDR3 nucleotides are TGTGCCAGTAGTCCTGACTGGGTTGGACAGCCCCAGCATTTT.

This sequence joins TRBV6-6 and TRBJ2-7, with D uncertain. With 0 bases removed from V and 5 bases from J, the gap between germline ends came to 11 bases. CDR3 length: 14 residues. Germline CDR1 is MNHNY and CDR2 is SVGAGI (reference sequence). DNA for the CDR3: TGTGCCAGCAGTTACTCAGGCAGTTTTAACGAGCAGTACTTC. Its protein product is CASSYSGSFNEQYF.

The chain has TRBV19 and TRBJ2-5; perhaps TRBD2 as D (5 bases). CDR1 and CDR2 from the germline V gene are LNHDA and SQIVND (reference sequence). The CDR3 runs to 14 residues. Trimming removed 3 bases at V and 5 bases at J, with 13 bases between. DNA of the CDR3: TGTGCCAGTAGTATCACTAGTCGCCGGGAGACCCAGTACTTC. Its protein product is CASSITSRRETQYF.

This rearrangement joins TRBV13 to TRBJ2-6; tentative D call: TRBD2 (5 bases). Germline CDR1 reads PRHDT; CDR2 reads FYEKMQ (reference sequence). Trimming pared 0 bases from V and 0 bases from J, leaving 15 bases between. The CDR3 totals 19 residues. The CDR3 loop reads CASSLGLRGPVSGANVLTF. CDR3 nucleotide sequence: TGTGCCAGCAGCTTAGGGCTCAGAGGGCCCGTCTCTGGGGCCAACGTCCTGACTTTC.

The rearrangement links TRBV6-1 to TRBJ1-3; D unclear. CDR3 size: 15 residues. V shed 4 bases and J shed 6 bases, with 16 bases lying between them. Germline assignment: CDR1 MNHNS and CDR2 SASEGT. CDR3 sequence: CASSGTINGPNTIYF. The CDR3 DNA follows: TGTGCCAGCAGTGGGACCATAAACGGCCCAAACACCATATATTTT.

This chain connects TRBV28 to TRBJ2-7; D may match TRBD1 or TRBD2 (6 bases each). This CDR3 is 13 amino acids long. V dropped 7 bases and J dropped 3 bases, with 13 bases sitting between them. CDR1 and CDR2 (germline): MDHEN, SYDVKM. CDR3 amino acids: CASTPGGVYEQYF. CDR3 coding DNA: TGTGCCAGCACCCCCGGGGGCGTCTACGAGCAGTACTTC.

The J gene is TRBJ1-2, the V gene TRBV4-2; 7 nucleotides line up with TRBD1. The CDR3 has 15 residues. V shed 0 bases, J shed 4 bases, and the junction held 5 bases outside the gene matches. Germline loops: CDR1 LGHNA, CDR2 YNFKEQ. CDR3 nucleotides: TGTGCCAGCAGCCAAGACAGGGGGGTCCTCTATGGCTACACCTTC. Encoded protein: CASSQDRGVLYGYTF.

This chain joins TRBV13 and TRBJ2-7; D perhaps matches TRBD1 (5 bases). The ends were cut back, 5 bases at V and 4 bases at J, with 9 bases in the middle. The germline gives CDR1 PRHDT, CDR2 FYEKMQ (reference sequence). CDR3 length: 12 amino acids. The CDR3 bases are TGTGCCAGCAGCCCCTCAGGGTACGAGCAGTACTTC. It is translated as CASSPSGYEQYF.

This rearrangement joins TRBV5-4 to TRBJ2-7; 9 nucleotides align to TRBD1. The CDR3 loop spans 15 amino acids. Per germline, CDR1 SGHNT and CDR2 YYREEE (reference sequence). The J segment lost 0 bases and the V segment lost 4 bases, leaving 5 bases of the junction unmatched. CDR3 residues: CASSLRDRASYEQYF. The CDR3 DNA is TGTGCCAGCAGCCTCCGGGACAGGGCCTCCTACGAGCAGTACTTC.

This chain joins TRBV27 and TRBJ1-5, with D unresolved. The CDR3 length is 13 residues. Germline V gene data show CDR1 as MNHEY and CDR2 as SMNVEV (reference sequence). Trimming cost V 5 bases and J 6 bases, with 11 bases left between them. CDR3 nucleotide sequence: TGTGCCAGCAGTCGGTTAGAGTCTCAGCCCCAGCATTTT. This gives the protein CASSRLESQPQHF.

This chain links TRBV19 with TRBJ2-7; 8 nucleotides agree with TRBD1. The CDR3 has 13 residues. Trimming removed 5 bases from V and 2 bases from J; junction bases left unmatched: 2. Per germline, CDR1 LNHDA and CDR2 SQIVND (reference sequence). This chain's CDR3 is CASSLQGAYEQYF. As DNA, the CDR3 is TGTGCCAGTAGTTTACAGGGGGCCTACGAGCAGTACTTC. Full variable domain (outside the CDR3, taken from reference TRBV19 and TRBJ2-7): DGGITQSPKYLFRKEGQNVTLSCEQNLNHDAMYWYRQDPGQGLRLIYYSQIVNDFQKGDIAEGYSVSREKKESFPLTVTSAQKNPTAFYLCASSLQGAYEQYFGPGTRLTVT.

The chain carries TRBV7-8 and TRBJ2-3; TRBD2 agrees at 10 bases. The CDR3 totals 20 residues. CDR1 is SGHVS, CDR2 FQNEAQ, per germline. J was trimmed by 3 bases and V by 0 bases; bases with no gene match: 15. The CDR3 region is CASSLAAGQREGSGTDTQYF. CDR3 DNA: TGTGCCAGCAGCTTAGCTGCGGGCCAGCGGGAGGGCTCAGGAACAGATACGCAGTATTTT. Full variable domain (outside the CDR3, taken from reference TRBV7-8 and TRBJ2-3): GAGVSQSPRYKVAKRGQDVALRCDPISGHVSLFWYQQALGQGPEFLTYFQNEAQLDKSGLPSDRFFAERPEGSVSTLKIQRTQQEDSAVYLCASSLAAGQREGSGTDTQYFGPGTRLTVL.

V is TRBV5-6 and J is TRBJ2-7, with 8 bases matching TRBD2. The junction had 17 bases not matched to a gene; V was cut back by 4 bases and J by 5 bases. The CDR3 has 17 amino acids. From germline, CDR1 is SGHDT and CDR2 YYEEEE. CDR3 sequence: CASSDGGSGRGAHEQYF. In DNA form, the CDR3 reads TGTGCCAGCAGCGATGGGGGAAGCGGGAGAGGTGCCCACGAGCAGTACTTC.

This CDR3 reads CASSFGGVTGELFF. CDR3 sequence (DNA): TGTGCCAGCAGCTTCGGGGGCGTCACCGGGGAGCTGTTTTTT. The chain recombines TRBV7-9 with TRBJ2-2, with D perhaps given as TRBD1 or TRBD2 (6 bases each). The CDR3 has 14 amino acids. Trimming left V 3 bases short and J 4 bases short, with 9 bases between. Germline V CDR1 and CDR2: SEHNR, FQNEAQ (reference sequence).